This T cell receptor (beta chain) emerged from a study of regulatory T cells in long-lasting Graves disease. Broader study findings: Gene preferences differed: TRBV28, TRBJ1-2, TRBJ2-5 in persistent cases. Newly diagnosed Graves' patients had higher TCR diversity than persistent ones.

Building the TCR beta libraries relied on iRepertoire HTBI primers, and CDR3 regions underwent Arm-PCR. Using its own MiXCR run on the multiplex PCR reads, TCRdb lists one record per CDR3 protein. The sample carries around 400,000 distinct CDR3 sequences, 15% recorded once. The CDR3 runs 17 residues. V dropped 4 bases and J dropped 2 bases, with 21 bases sitting between them. Germline V gene lookup returns CDR1 SNHLY and CDR2 FYNNEI. Note on this clonotype: Its antigen is as yet unknown.

Regarding time point: newly diagnosed GD, antithyroid drugs for less than 3 months. PBMCs were the source of the RNA used for TCR sequencing. The same data also went into a second study, on T cells in Graves' hyperthyroidism and ophthalmopathy. Per that study: Newly diagnosed hyperthyroidism, duration under 2 months, in patients aged 18 to 65. Clinical symptoms, serum thyroxine, TRAb, thyroid ultrasound and orbital computed tomography informed diagnoses.

The sample consisted of peripheral blood mononuclear cells (PBMCs), taken at new diagnosis, from a patient treated with antithyroid drugs. The rearrangement uses TRBV2 and TRBJ2-7; the D call may be TRBD1 or TRBD2 (6 bases each). The TCR comes from a woman aged 40-49 years with Graves disease. The CDR3 region is CASSAYGGRVGTYEQYF. DNA for the CDR3: TGTGCCAGCAGTGCCTATGGGGGGCGGGTAGGAACCTACGAGCAGTACTTC.